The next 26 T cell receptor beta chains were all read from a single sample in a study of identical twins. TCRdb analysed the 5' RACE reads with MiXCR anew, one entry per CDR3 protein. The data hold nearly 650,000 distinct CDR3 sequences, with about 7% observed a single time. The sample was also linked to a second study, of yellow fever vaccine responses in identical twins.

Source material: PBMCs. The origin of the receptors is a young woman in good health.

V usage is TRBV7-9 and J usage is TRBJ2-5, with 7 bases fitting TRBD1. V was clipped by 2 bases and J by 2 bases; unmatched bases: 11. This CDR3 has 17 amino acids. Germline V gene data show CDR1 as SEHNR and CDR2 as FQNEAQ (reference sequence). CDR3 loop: CASSLWFGGQAQETQYF. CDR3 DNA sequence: TGTGCCAGCAGCTTATGGTTCGGAGGACAGGCTCAAGAGACCCAGTACTTC.

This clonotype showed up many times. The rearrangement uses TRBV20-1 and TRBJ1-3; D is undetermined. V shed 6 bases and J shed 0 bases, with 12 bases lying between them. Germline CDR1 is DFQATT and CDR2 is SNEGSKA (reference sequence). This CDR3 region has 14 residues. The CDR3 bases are TGCAGTGCCTCAACCGGGATCTCTGGAAACACCATATATTTT. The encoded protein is CSASTGISGNTIYF.

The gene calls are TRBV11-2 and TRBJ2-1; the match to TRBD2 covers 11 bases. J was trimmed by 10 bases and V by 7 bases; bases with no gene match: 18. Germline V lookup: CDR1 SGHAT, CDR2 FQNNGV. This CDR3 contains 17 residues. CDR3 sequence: CASNRGSGGVGIREQFF. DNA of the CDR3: TGTGCCAGCAACCGGGGTAGCGGGGGGGTCGGGATAAGGGAGCAGTTCTTC.

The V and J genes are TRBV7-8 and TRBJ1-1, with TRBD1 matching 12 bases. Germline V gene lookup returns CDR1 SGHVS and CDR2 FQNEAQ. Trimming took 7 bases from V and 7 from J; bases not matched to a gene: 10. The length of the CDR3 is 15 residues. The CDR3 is CASTPGQGAEFEAFF. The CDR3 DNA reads TGTGCCAGCACCCCGGGACAGGGGGCGGAATTTGAAGCTTTCTTT.

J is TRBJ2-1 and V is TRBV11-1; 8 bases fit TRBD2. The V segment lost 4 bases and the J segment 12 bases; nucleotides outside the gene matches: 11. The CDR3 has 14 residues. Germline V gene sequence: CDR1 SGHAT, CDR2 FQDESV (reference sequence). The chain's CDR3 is CASSYLSGTFSQFF. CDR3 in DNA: TGTGCCAGCAGCTATCTTAGCGGGACCTTCTCGCAGTTCTTC.

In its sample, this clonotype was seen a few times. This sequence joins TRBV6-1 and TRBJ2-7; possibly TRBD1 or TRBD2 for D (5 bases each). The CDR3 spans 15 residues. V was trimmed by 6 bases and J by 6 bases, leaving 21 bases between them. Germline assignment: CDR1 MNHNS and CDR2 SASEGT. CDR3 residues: CASSPLTGLLAEQYF. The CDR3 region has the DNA TGTGCCAGCAGCCCACTTACAGGACTCCTCGCCGAGCAGTACTTC.

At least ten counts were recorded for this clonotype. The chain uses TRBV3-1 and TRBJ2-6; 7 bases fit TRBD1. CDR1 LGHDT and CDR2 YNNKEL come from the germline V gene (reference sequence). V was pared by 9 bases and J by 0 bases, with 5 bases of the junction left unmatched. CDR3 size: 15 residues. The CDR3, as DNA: TGTGCCAGTGGAACAGGGGACTCTGGGGCCAACGTCCTGACTTTC. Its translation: CASGTGDSGANVLTF.

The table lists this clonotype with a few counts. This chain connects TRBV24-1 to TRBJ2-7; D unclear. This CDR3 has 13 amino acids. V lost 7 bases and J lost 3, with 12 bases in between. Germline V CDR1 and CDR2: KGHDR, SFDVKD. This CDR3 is CATRPGGVYEQYV. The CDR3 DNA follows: TGTGCCACCAGACCAGGTGGGGTCTACGAGCAGTACGTC.

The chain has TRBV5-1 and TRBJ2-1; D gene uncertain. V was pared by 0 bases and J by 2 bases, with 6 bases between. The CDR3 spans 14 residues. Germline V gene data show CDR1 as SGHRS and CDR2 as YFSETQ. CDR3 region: CASSLELTYNEQFF. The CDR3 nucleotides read TGCGCCAGCAGCTTGGAACTAACCTACAATGAGCAGTTCTTC.

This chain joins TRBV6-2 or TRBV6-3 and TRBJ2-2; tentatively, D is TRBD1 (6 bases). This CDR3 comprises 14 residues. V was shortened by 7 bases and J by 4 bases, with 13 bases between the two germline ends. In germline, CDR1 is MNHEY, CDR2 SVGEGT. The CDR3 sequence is CASNPGVVTGELFF. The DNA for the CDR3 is TGTGCCAGCAATCCAGGGGTGGTCACCGGGGAGCTGTTTTTT.

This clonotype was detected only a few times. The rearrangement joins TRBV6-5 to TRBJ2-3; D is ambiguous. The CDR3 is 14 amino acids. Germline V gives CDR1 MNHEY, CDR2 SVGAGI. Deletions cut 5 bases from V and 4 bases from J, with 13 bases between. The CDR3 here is CASSLERPADTQYF. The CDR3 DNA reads TGTGCCAGCAGTCTCGAGAGGCCTGCAGATACGCAGTATTTT.

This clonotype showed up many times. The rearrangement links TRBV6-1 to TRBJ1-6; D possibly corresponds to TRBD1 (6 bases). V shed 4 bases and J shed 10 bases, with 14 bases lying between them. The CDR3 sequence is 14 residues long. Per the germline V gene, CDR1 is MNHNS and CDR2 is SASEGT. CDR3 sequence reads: CASSAEGVGSPLHF. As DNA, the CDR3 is TGTGCCAGCAGTGCAGAGGGGGTAGGGTCACCCCTCCACTTT.

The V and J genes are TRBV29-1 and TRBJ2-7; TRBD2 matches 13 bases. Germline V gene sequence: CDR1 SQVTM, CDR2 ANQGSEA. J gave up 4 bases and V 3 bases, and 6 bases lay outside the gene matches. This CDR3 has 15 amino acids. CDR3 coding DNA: TGCAGCGTTGATACACTAGCGGGAGGGAGGTACGAGCAGTACTTC. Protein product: CSVDTLAGGRYEQYF.

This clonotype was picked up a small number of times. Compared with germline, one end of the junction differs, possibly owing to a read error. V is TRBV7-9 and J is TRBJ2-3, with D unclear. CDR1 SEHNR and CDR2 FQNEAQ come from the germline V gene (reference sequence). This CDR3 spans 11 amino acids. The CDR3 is CSSSFSDTQYF. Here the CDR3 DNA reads TGTTCCAGCAGCTTCTCGGATACGCAGTATTTT.

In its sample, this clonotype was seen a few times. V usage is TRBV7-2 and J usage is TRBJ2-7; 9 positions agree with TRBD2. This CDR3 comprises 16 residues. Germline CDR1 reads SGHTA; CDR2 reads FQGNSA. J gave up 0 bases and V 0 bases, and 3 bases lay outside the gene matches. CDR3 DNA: TGTGCCAGCAGCTTAGCTGGTAGCGGGAGCTCCTACGAGCAGTACTTC. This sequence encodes CASSLAGSGSSYEQYF.

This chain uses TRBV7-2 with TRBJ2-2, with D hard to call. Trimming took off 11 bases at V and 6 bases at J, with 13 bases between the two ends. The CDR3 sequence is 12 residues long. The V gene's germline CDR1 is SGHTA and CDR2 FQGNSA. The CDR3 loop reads CARKGIAGELFF. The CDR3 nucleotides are TGTGCCCGAAAGGGTATAGCCGGGGAGCTGTTTTTT.

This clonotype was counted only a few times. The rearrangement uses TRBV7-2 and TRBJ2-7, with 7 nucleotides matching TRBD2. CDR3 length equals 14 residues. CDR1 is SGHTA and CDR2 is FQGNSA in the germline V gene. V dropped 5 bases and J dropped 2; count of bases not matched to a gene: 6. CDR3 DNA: TGTGCCAGCAGCCCTCAGGGAGGGACCTACGAGCAGTACGTC. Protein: CASSPQGGTYEQYV.

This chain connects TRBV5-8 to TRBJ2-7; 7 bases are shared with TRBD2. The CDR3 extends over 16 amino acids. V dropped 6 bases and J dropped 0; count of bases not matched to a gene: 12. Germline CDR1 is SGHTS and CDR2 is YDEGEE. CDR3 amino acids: CASTTRGASGSYEQYF. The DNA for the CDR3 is TGTGCCAGCACTACTCGTGGGGCTAGCGGCTCCTACGAGCAGTACTTC. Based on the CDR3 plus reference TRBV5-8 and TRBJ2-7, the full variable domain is EAGVTQSPTHLIKTRGQQATLRCSPISGHTSVYWYQQALGLGLQFLLWYDEGEERNRGNFPPRFSGRQFPNYSSELNVNALELEDSALYLCASTTRGASGSYEQYFGPGTRLTVT.

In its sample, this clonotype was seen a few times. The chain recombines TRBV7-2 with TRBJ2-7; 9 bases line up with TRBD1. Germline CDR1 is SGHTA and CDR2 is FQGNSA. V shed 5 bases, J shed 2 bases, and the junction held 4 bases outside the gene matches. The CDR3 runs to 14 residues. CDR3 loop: CASSKGQGTYEQYV. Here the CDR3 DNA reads TGTGCCAGCAGCAAGGGACAGGGAACCTACGAGCAGTACGTC.

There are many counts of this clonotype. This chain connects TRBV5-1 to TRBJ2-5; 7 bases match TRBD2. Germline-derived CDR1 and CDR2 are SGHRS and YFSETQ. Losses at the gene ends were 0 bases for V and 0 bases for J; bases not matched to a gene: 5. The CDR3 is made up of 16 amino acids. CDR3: CASSLDPLADQETQYF. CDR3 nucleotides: TGCGCCAGCAGCTTGGACCCTCTAGCGGACCAAGAGACCCAGTACTTC.

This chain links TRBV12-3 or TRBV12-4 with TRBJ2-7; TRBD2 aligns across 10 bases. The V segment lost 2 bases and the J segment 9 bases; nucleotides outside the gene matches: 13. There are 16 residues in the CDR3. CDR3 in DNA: TGTGCCAGCAGTTTACTGCCACAAACTAGCGGGGTAGGGCAGTACGTC. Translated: CASSLLPQTSGVGQYV.

DNA of the CDR3: TGTGCCAGCAGCTTAGTGTCTAGCGGGTACACAGATACGCAGTATTTT. As protein: CASSLVSSGYTDTQYF. The rearrangement links TRBV7-8 to TRBJ2-3; 8 bases fit TRBD2. Germline CDR1 SGHVS, CDR2 FQNEAQ. V shed 1 base and J 2 bases; nucleotides not matched to a gene: 5. CDR3 length equals 16 residues.

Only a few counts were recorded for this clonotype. The CDR3 DNA sequence: TGTGCCACCAGTGACCCTCGGACTAGCCGGGAGACCCAGTACTTC. It codes for CATSDPRTSRETQYF. The chain links TRBV24-1 to TRBJ2-5, with 8 bases identical to TRBD2. V shed 4 bases, J shed 5 bases, and the junction held 8 bases outside the gene matches. From germline, CDR1 is KGHDR and CDR2 SFDVKD. The CDR3 is made up of 15 amino acids.

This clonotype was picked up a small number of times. CDR3 sequence (DNA): TGTGCCAGCAGCACGACCGAGGGGGGTAGCTACGAGCAGTACGTC. It yields the protein CASSTTEGGSYEQYV. This chain connects TRBV21-1 to TRBJ2-7; the tabulated D call, TRBD1, remains unverified against the DNA. TRBV21-1 constitutes a pseudogene. This CDR3 comprises 15 residues.

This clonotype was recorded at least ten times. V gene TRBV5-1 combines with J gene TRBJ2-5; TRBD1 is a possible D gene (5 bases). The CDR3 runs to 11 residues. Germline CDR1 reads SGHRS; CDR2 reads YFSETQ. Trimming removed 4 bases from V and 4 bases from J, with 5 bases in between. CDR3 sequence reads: CASSTGETQYF. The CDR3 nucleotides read TGCGCCAGCAGCACAGGAGAGACCCAGTACTTC.

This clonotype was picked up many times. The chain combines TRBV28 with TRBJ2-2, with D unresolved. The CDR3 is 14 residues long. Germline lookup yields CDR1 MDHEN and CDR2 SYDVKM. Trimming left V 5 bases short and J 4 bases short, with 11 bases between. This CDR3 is CASSRHTGTGELFF. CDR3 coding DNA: TGTGCCAGCAGTCGTCATACGGGCACCGGGGAGCTGTTTTTT. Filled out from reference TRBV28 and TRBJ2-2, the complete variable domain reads DVKVTQSSRYLVKRTGEKVFLECVQDMDHENMFWYRQDPGLGLRLIYFSYDVKMKEKGDIPEGYSVSREKKERFSLILESASTNQTSMYLCASSRHTGTGELFFGEGSRLTVL.